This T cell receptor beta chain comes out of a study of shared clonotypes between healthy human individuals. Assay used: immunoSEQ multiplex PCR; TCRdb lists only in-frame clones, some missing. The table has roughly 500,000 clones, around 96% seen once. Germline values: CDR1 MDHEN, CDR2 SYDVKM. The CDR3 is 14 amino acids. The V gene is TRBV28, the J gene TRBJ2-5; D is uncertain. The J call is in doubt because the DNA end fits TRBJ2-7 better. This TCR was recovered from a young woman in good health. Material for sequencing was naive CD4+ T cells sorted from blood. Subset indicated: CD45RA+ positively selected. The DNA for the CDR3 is TGTGCCAGCAGCTCCCCCGTAACTGTCTACGAGCAGTACTTC. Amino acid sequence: CASSSPVTVYEQYF.